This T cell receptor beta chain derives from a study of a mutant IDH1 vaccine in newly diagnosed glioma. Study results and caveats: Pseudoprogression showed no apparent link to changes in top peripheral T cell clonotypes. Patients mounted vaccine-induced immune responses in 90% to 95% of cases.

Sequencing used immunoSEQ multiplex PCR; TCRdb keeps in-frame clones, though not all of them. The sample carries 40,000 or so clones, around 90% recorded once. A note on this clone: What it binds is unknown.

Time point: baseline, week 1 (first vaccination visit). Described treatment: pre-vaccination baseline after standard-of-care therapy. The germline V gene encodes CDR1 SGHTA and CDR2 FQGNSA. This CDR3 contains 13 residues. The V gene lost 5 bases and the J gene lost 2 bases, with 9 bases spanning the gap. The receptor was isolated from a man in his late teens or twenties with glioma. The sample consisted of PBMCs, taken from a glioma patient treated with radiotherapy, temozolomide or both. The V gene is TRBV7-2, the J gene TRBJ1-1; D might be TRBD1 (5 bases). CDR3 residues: CASSPGLNTEAFF. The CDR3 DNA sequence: TGTGCCAGCAGCCCGGGACTTAACACTGAAGCTTTCTTT.